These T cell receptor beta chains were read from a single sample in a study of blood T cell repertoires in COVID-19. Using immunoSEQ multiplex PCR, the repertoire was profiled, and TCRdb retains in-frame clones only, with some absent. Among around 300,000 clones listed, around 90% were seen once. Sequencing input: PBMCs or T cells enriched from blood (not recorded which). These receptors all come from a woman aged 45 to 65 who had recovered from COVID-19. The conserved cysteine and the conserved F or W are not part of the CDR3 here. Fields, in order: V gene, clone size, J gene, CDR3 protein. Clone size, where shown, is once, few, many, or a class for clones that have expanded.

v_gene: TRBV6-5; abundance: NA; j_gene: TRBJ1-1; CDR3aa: ASSYSTTNTEAF
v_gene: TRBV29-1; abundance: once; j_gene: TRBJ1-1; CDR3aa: GTGSNTEAF
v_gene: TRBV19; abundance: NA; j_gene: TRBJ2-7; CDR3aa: ASSDRWTSGYEQY
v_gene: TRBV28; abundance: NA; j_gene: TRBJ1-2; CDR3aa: ASSLTANYGYT
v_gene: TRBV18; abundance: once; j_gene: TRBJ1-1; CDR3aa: ASSPSQDTEAF
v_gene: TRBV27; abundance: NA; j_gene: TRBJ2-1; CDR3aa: ASSLFGGSYNEQF
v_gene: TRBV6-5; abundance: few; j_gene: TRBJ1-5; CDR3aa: ASSIPRASGQPQH
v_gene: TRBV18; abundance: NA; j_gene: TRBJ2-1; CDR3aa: ASSPPGTEFYNEQF
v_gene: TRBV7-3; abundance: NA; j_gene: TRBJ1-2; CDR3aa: ASSLTTDRGAGYT
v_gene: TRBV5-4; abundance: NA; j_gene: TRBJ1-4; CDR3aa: ASSQIRPGHSEGEKLF
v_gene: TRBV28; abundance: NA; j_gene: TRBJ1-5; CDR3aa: ASSFIGGYSNQPQH
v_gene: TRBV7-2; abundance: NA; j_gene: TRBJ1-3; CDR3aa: ASSGQPGNTIY
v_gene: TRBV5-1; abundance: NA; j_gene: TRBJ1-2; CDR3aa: ASSFGQRDGYT
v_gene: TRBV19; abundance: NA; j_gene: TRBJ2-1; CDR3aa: ASRVGARRF
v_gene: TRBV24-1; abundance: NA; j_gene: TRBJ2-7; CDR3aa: ATSGRGRFTEQY
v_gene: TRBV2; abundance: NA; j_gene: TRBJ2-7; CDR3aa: ASTIDRGPNYEQY
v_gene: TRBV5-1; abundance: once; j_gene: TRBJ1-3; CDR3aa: ASSLAMGNTIY
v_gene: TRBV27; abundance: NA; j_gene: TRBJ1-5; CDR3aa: ASSLTGDSNQPQH
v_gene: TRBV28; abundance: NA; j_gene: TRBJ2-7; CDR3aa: ASSKRQIGDEQY
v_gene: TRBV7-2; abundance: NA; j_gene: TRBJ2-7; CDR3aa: ASIPGGNSYEQY
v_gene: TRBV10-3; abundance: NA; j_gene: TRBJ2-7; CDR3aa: AISESAGSSYEQY
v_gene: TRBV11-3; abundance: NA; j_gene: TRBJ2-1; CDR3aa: ASSFIPNGGVRGYNEQF
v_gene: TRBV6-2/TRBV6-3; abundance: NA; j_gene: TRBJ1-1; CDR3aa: ASSYPTVPGQGSETEAF
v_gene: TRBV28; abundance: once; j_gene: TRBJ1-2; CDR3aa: ASTGFYGYT
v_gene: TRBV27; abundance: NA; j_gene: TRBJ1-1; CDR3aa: ASNVDRNTEAF
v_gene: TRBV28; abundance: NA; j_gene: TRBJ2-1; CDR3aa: ASKTGTSGYNEQF
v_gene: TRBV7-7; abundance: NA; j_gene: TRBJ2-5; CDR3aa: ASSLVAGAPQETQY
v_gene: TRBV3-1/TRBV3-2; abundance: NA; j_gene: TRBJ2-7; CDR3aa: ASSQDPAGGREQY
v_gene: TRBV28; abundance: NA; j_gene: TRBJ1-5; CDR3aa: ASSGTGLSNQPQH
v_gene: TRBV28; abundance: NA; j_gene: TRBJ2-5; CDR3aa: ASSLARGRFETQY
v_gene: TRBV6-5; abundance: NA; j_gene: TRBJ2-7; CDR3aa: ASRRSGNTYEQY